The 25 T cell receptor beta chains below were found in one sample sequenced in a study of OX40 agonist ivuxolimab in advanced cancers. The library was built by means of the immunoSEQ multiplex PCR assay. The table comes from immuneACCESS by way of TCRdb, which keeps in-frame sequences with V and J called. Part of the clones is missing from these tables; in studies checked, under half for an unresolved V gene and the rest for unknown reasons. The sample table lists some 77,000 clones, roughly 85% of them with a count of one. Roughly 6% of the sample belongs to the ten largest clones. The sequencing used CD4+ or CD8+ T cells sorted from blood, collected in a trial of the OX40 agonist ivuxolimab. Source of these receptors: an adult with an advanced solid tumor such as melanoma, head and neck, liver or kidney cancer.

The chain couples TRBV5-1 to TRBJ2-5, with D tentatively TRBD2 (6 bases). The CDR3 is 14 amino acids. V was cut by 4 bases and J by 1 base, with 11 bases left in between. CDR1 is SGHRS, CDR2 YFSETQ, per germline. The CDR3 sequence: CASSVSGFQETQYF. CDR3 DNA sequence: TGCGCCAGCAGCGTTAGCGGTTTCCAAGAGACCCAGTACTTC. Using reference TRBV5-1 and TRBJ2-5 for the parts outside the CDR3, the full variable domain is KAGVTQTPRYLIKTRGQQVTLSCSPISGHRSVSWYQQTPGQGLQFLFEYFSETQRNKGNFPGRFSGRQFSNSRSEMNVSTLELGDSALYLCASSVSGFQETQYFGPGTRLLVL.

The chain links TRBV2 to TRBJ2-5; TRBD1 is a possible D gene (6 bases). This CDR3 is built from 14 residues. Looked up from germline, CDR1 is SNHLY and CDR2 is FYNNEI. V lost 10 bases and J lost 3, with 18 bases in between. CDR3 coding DNA: TGTGCCACCCCCGGGGAACAGGGAGAAGAGACCCAGTACTTC. It codes for CATPGEQGEETQYF.

This chain joins TRBV5-1 and TRBJ2-3, with TRBD1 identical over 9 bases. CDR3 length equals 17 residues. V dropped 5 bases and J dropped 1; count of bases not matched to a gene: 11. Germline V gives CDR1 SGHRS, CDR2 YFSETQ. The CDR3 DNA follows: TGCGCCAGCAGAAATCCGGGACAGGGATGGGGCACAGATACGCAGTATTTT. It encodes CASRNPGQGWGTDTQYF.

The chain employs TRBV7-6 and TRBJ2-5; 7 bases match TRBD1. Germline V gene data show CDR1 as SGHVS and CDR2 as FNYEAQ. V lost 1 base and J lost 1; bases outside the gene matches: 6. The CDR3 runs to 16 residues. In DNA, the CDR3 is TGTGCCAGCAGCTTAGGTGGGGACAGCCGCCAAGAGACCCAGTACTTC. This gives the protein CASSLGGDSRQETQYF.

V and J are TRBV6-5 and TRBJ2-1; D not certain. The V and J ends lost 5 bases and 12 bases respectively, with 17 bases between them. Per the germline V gene, CDR1 is MNHEY and CDR2 is SVGAGI. This CDR3 spans 13 amino acids. CDR3 nucleotide sequence: TGTGCCAGCAGTGGCCTTGGCGGATTGGGGCAGTTCTTC. Protein: CASSGLGGLGQFF.

The rearrangement uses TRBV5-1 and TRBJ2-1; D is undetermined. This CDR3 is built from 13 residues. Germline V CDR1 and CDR2: SGHRS, YFSETQ. The V gene lost 0 bases and the J gene lost 4 bases, with 5 bases spanning the gap. This chain's CDR3 is CASSLELYNEQFF. The CDR3 region has the DNA TGCGCCAGCAGCTTGGAACTATACAATGAGCAGTTCTTC.

The chain joins TRBV6-1 to TRBJ1-1, with 8 bases matching TRBD1. Germline V CDR1 and CDR2: MNHNS, SASEGT. Trimming removed 8 bases from V and 1 base from J; junction bases left unmatched: 9. This CDR3 has 15 residues. The CDR3 DNA sequence: TGTGCCAGCGCCCAGGGGGCAGATCGGAACACTGAAGCTTTCTTT. Translating it yields CASAQGADRNTEAFF.

The gene calls are TRBV4-3 and TRBJ1-2, with D maybe TRBD1 (6 bases). V was trimmed by 1 base and J by 4 bases, leaving 13 bases between them. This CDR3 spans 15 amino acids. Per the germline V gene, CDR1 is LGHNA and CDR2 is YSLEER. The CDR3 region has the DNA TGCGCCAGCAGCCAAGGGTCGGCAGGGGCCTATGGCTACACCTTC. This encodes CASSQGSAGAYGYTF.

There are a few counts of this clone. The chain has TRBV7-2 and TRBJ2-7; 9 nucleotides agree with TRBD2. Trimming took 1 base from V and 5 from J; bases not matched to a gene: 6. The CDR3 is made up of 15 amino acids. Germline CDR1 reads SGHTA; CDR2 reads FQGNSA. This chain's CDR3 is CASSLVGGRAHEQYF. For the CDR3, the DNA is TGTGCCAGCAGCTTAGTGGGCGGGAGGGCCCACGAGCAGTACTTC.

This clone was observed once. The chain uses TRBV5-1 and TRBJ1-6, with unresolved D. This CDR3 contains 15 residues. Trimming shortened V by 4 bases and J by 6 bases, and 14 bases separated the two germline ends. Germline CDR1 reads SGHRS; CDR2 reads YFSETQ. The CDR3 bases are TGCGCCAGCAGCCATCGAACCGAAATTAATTCACCCCTCCACTTT. Amino acid sequence: CASSHRTEINSPLHF.

The J gene is TRBJ2-5, the V gene TRBV5-4, with D perhaps given as TRBD1 or TRBD2 (6 bases each). Germline lookup yields CDR1 SGHNT and CDR2 YYREEE (reference sequence). V gave up 9 bases and J gave up 4 bases, with 16 bases separating them. CDR3 size: 13 residues. In nucleotides, the CDR3 is TGTGCCACGGCCTCGGGGGCGAGAGAGACCCAGTACTTC. Protein sequence: CATASGARETQYF. Full variable domain (rest looked up from reference TRBV5-4 and TRBJ2-5): ETGVTQSPTHLIKTRGQQVTLRCSSQSGHNTVSWYQQALGQGPQFIFQYYREEENGRGNFPPRFSGLQFPNYSSELNVNALELDDSALYLCATASGARETQYFGPGTRLLVL.

The gene calls are TRBV9 and TRBJ2-7; no clear D gene. The V gene lost 9 bases and the J gene lost 3 bases, with 1 base spanning the gap. Germline V gene lookup returns CDR1 SGDLS and CDR2 YYNGEE. The CDR3 contains 8 residues. The CDR3 DNA sequence: TGTGCCAACTACGAGCAGTACTTC. Translation gives CANYEQYF.

V and J are TRBV11-2 and TRBJ2-1; D unclear. The germline V and J ends were trimmed by 4 bases and 7 bases, with 5 bases remaining between them. This CDR3 spans 11 amino acids. Germline-derived CDR1 and CDR2 are SGHAT and FQNNGV. The CDR3 region has the DNA TGTGCCAGCAGCTCGAGGAATGAGCAGTTCTTC. The encoded protein is CASSSRNEQFF.

The J gene is TRBJ1-4, the V gene TRBV19; weak D call: TRBD1 (6 bases). CDR3 length: 17 amino acids. V was clipped by 4 bases and J by 0 bases, with 15 bases between them. In germline, CDR1 is LNHDA, CDR2 SQIVND (reference sequence). The CDR3 loop reads CASSTQGPASTNEKLFF. CDR3 in DNA: TGTGCCAGTAGTACACAGGGCCCGGCATCAACTAATGAAAAACTGTTTTTT.

The chain couples TRBV12-5 to TRBJ2-7; a weak D match, TRBD1 (6 bases). V gave up 5 bases and J gave up 3 bases, with 11 bases separating them. The CDR3 has 13 amino acids. Germline V gene data show CDR1 as LGHNT and CDR2 as FRNRAP. CDR3 region: CASGDPGHYEQYF. Written as DNA, the CDR3 is TGTGCTAGTGGTGATCCGGGACACTACGAGCAGTACTTC.

V is TRBV5-1 and J is TRBJ2-3, with 10 bases fitting TRBD2. Germline V gene lookup returns CDR1 SGHRS and CDR2 YFSETQ. With V trimmed by 0 bases and J by 10 bases, 8 bases remained unmatched. The CDR3 covers 15 residues. CDR3 DNA: TGCGCCAGCAGCTTGGATCTAGCGGGAGAAATAGCGCAGTATTTT. Encoded protein: CASSLDLAGEIAQYF.

The chain has TRBV19 and TRBJ2-7, with 9 bases aligning to TRBD1. The CDR3 runs 13 residues. CDR1 and CDR2 from the germline V gene are LNHDA and SQIVND (reference sequence). Trimming cost V 6 bases and J 6 bases; bases outside gene matches: 6. CDR3 residues: CASSRDRVAEQYF. The CDR3 DNA reads TGTGCCAGTAGCCGGGACAGGGTGGCCGAGCAGTACTTC.

The chain couples TRBV11-1 to TRBJ1-1; D gene uncertain. CDR1 is SGHAT, CDR2 FQDESV, per germline (reference sequence). V gave up 0 bases and J gave up 4 bases, with 12 bases separating them. The CDR3 is 15 residues long. The CDR3 sequence: CASSLALRGPTEAFF. The CDR3 DNA is TGTGCCAGCAGCTTAGCTCTTCGCGGCCCCACTGAAGCTTTCTTT. Full variable domain (remainder filled in from reference TRBV11-1 and TRBJ1-1): EAEVAQSPRYKITEKSQAVAFWCDPISGHATLYWYRQILGQGPELLVQFQDESVVDDSQLPKDRFSAERLKGVDSTLKIQPAELGDSAMYLCASSLALRGPTEAFFGQGTRLTVV.

CDR3 sequence: CSVERTGRDEQYF. CDR3 in DNA: TGCAGCGTTGAAAGGACAGGGAGGGACGAGCAGTACTTC. The chain combines TRBV29-1 with TRBJ2-7; maybe TRBD1 (8 bases). Germline CDR1 and CDR2: SQVTM and ANQGSEA. Trimming stripped 2 bases from V and 5 bases from J, with 13 bases between. The CDR3 consists of 13 residues.

This chain uses TRBV13 with TRBJ2-1, with 10 bases identical to TRBD1. V lost 4 bases, J lost 5 bases, and 5 bases stayed unmatched. Germline V gene sequence: CDR1 PRHDT, CDR2 FYEKMQ (reference sequence). This CDR3 contains 15 residues. For the CDR3, the DNA is TGTGCCAGCAGCTCCGACAGGGGGCGAGACAATGAGCAGTTCTTC. This gives the protein CASSSDRGRDNEQFF. Combining the CDR3 with reference TRBV13 and TRBJ2-1 gives the whole variable domain AAGVIQSPRHLIKEKRETATLKCYPIPRHDTVYWYQQGPGQDPQFLISFYEKMQSDKGSIPDRFSAQQFSDYHSELNMSSLELGDSALYFCASSSDRGRDNEQFFGPGTRLTVL.

V usage is TRBV7-2 and J usage is TRBJ1-1; D call uncertain. Germline assignment: CDR1 SGHTA and CDR2 FQGNSA. Deletions cut 6 bases from V and 1 base from J, with 15 bases between. The CDR3 length is 15 residues. The CDR3 nucleotides are TGTGCCAGCAGTACTCCTGGGAAGCAGAACACTGAAGCTTTCTTT. It yields the protein CASSTPGKQNTEAFF.

This clone appeared a single time. V and J are TRBV14 and TRBJ1-2; TRBD1 is a possible D gene (5 bases). V lost 5 bases and J lost 0, with 7 bases in between. Germline CDR1 SGHDN, CDR2 FVKESK. The CDR3 is made up of 13 amino acids. The CDR3 reads CASSDRSNYGYTF. The DNA of the CDR3 is TGTGCCAGCAGCGACAGATCTAACTATGGCTACACCTTC.

The genes are TRBV20-1 and TRBJ1-2; D gene uncertain. There are 10 residues in the CDR3. Trimming removed 6 bases from V and 3 bases from J, with 5 bases in between. Germline V CDR1 and CDR2: DFQATT, SNEGSKA (reference sequence). Written as DNA, the CDR3 is TGCAGTGCCTCAGACTATGGCTACACCTTC. Its protein is CSASDYGYTF.

The CDR3 DNA is TGTGCCACCAAGGGACCGGGGGTGTATGGTGGAAACACCATATATTTT. This encodes CATKGPGVYGGNTIYF. The rearrangement links TRBV7-8 to TRBJ1-3; TRBD1 is a possible D gene (5 bases). This CDR3 comprises 16 residues. The V end was cut by 10 bases, the J end by 3 bases, with 22 bases between. The germline CDR1 and CDR2 sequences are SGHVS and FQNEAQ. Filled out from reference TRBV7-8 and TRBJ1-3, the complete variable domain reads GAGVSQSPRYKVAKRGQDVALRCDPISGHVSLFWYQQALGQGPEFLTYFQNEAQLDKSGLPSDRFFAERPEGSVSTLKIQRTQQEDSAVYLCATKGPGVYGGNTIYFGEGSWLTVV.

The CDR3 nucleotides are TGTGCCAGCAGCTTGGGGTCCGGGACAGTCCACTACGAGCAGTACTTC. Its protein product is CASSLGSGTVHYEQYF. The rearrangement uses TRBV5-4 and TRBJ2-7, with 7 bases fitting TRBD1. This CDR3 is 16 amino acids long. The germline V gene encodes CDR1 SGHNT and CDR2 YYREEE (reference sequence). With V trimmed by 0 bases and J by 3 bases, 9 bases remained unmatched.